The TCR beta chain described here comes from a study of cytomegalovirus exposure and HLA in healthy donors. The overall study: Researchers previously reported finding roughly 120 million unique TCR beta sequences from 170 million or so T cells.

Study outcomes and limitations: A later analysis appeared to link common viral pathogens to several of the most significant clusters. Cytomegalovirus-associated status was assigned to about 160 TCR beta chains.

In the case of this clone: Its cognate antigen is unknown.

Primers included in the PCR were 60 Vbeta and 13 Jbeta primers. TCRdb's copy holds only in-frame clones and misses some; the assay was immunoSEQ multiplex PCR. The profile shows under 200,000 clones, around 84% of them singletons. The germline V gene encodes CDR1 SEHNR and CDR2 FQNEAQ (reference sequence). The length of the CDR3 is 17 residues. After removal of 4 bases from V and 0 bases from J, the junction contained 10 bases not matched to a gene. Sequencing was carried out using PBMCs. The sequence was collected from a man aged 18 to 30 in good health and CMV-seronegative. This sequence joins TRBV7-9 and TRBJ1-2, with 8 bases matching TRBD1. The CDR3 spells CASSYSGGQDPNYGYTF. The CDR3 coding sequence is TGTGCCAGCAGCTACTCGGGGGGACAGGACCCTAACTATGGCTACACCTTC.